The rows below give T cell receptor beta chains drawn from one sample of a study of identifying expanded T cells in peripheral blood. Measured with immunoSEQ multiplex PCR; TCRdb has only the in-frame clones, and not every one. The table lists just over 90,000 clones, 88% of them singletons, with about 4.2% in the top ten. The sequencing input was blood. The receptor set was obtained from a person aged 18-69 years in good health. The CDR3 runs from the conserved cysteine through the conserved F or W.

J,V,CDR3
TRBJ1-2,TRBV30,CASGTANYGYTF
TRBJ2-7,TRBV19,CASSASTGTMYF
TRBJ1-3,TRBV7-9,CASSFLGDTSGNTIYF
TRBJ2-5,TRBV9,CASSVDRSEETQYF
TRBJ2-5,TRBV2,CASSERTSGGETQYF
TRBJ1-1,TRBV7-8,CASSLAGQGGYTEAFF
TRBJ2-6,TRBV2,CASSGTGATTGANVLTF
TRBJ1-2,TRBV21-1,CASRGDRKYYGYTF
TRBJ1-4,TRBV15,CATSRERGDTSEKLFF
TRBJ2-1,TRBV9,CASSVEAQDNEQFF
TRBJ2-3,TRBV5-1,CASSFGTSSMGTTDTQYF
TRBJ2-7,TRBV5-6,CASSQDRVTLYEQYF
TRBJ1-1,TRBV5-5,CASSWKRENTEAFF
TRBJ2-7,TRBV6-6,CASSEGFSNHYEQYF
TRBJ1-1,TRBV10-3,CAIKGQGNTEAFF
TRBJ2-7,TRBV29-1,CSVDGGSYEQYF
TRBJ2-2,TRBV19,CASSKDRVGTGELFF
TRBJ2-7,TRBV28,CASSGAGFNYEQYF
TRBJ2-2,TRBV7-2,CASSLAGNTGELFF
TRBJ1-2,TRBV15,CATSRGDTGGGYTF
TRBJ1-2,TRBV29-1,CSVEAGQGSGYTF
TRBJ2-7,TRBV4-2,CASSQNRQASSYEQYF
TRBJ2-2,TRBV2,CASSDYRETGELFF
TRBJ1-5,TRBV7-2,CASSLGVSHQPQHF
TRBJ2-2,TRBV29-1,CSVAGTLITGELFF
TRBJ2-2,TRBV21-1,CASSIGFWTGELFF
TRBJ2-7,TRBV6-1,CASSEGLDRVYEQYF
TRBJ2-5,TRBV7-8,CASSLDGGAGETQYF
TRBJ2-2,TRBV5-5,CASRETGGWNTGELFF
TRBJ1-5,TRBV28,CASKTGGLPQHF
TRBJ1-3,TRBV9,CASSVRDSGNTIYF
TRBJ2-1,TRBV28,CASSSSGNEQFF
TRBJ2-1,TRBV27,CASSFSGESSYNEQFF
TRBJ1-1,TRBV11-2,CASSLALQNTEAFF
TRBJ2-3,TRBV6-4,CASSGDRGDTDTQYF
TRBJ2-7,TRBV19,CATPTRDTYSYEQYF
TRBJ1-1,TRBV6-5,CASAQDRDTEAFF
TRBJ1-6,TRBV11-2,CASSSTGTGGSSPLHF
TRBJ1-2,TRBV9,CASSAGTGRTYGYTF